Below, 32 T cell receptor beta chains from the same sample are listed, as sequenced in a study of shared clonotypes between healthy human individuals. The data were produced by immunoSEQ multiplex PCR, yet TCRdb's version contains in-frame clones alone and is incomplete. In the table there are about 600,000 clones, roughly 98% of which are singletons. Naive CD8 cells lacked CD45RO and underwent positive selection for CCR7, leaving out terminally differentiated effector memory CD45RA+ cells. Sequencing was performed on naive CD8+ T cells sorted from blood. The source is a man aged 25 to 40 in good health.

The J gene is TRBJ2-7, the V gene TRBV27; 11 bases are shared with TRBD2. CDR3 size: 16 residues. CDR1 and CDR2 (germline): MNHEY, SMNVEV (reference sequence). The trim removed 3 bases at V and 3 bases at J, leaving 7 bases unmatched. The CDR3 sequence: CASSFHGTSGLYEQYF. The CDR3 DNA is TGTGCCAGCAGTTTCCACGGGACTAGCGGACTCTACGAGCAGTACTTC.

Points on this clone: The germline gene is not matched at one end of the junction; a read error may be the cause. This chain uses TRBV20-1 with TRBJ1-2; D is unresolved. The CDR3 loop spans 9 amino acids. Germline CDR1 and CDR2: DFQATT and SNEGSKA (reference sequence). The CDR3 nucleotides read TGCAGTGCTGTGACCCGGTCCGCCTTC. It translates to CSAVTRSAF.

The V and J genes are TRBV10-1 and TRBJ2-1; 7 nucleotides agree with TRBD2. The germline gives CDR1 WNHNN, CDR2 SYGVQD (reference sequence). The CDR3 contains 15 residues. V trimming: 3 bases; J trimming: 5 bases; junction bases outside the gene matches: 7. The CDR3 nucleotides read TGCGCCAGCAGTGATTCGGCTAGCGGCCACAATGAGCAGTTCTTC. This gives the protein CASSDSASGHNEQFF.

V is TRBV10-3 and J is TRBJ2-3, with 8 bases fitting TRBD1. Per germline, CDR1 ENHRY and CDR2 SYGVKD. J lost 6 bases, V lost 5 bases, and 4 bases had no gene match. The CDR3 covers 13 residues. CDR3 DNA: TGTGCCATCAGTCCGGACAGGGTCGATACGCAGTATTTT. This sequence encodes CAISPDRVDTQYF.

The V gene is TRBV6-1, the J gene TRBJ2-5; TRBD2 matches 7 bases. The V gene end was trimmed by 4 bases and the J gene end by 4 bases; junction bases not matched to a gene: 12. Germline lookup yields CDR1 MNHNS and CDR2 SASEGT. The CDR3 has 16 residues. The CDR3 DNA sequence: TGTGCCAGCAGTGCACTTTTCGGGGGGTCGGGAGAGACCCAGTACTTC. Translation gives CASSALFGGSGETQYF.

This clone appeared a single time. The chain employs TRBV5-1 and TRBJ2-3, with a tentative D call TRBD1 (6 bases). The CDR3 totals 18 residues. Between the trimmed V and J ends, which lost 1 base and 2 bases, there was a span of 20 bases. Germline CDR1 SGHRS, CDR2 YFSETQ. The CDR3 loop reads CASSLNPRHRDNTDTQYF. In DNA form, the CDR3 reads TGCGCCAGCAGCTTGAACCCCCGGCATCGGGACAACACAGATACGCAGTATTTT.

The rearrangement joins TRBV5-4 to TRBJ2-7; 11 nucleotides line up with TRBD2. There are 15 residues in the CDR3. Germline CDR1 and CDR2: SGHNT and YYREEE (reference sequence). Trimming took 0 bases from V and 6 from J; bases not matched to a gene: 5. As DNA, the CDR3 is TGTGCCAGCAGCTTGGCAGGACTAGCGGGCCGCGAGCAGTACTTC. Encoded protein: CASSLAGLAGREQYF.

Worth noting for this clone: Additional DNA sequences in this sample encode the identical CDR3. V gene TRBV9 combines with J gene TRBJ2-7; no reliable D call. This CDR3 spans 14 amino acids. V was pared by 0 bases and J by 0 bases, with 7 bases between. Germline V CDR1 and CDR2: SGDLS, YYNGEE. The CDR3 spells CASSVEGGSYEQYF. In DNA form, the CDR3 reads TGTGCCAGCAGCGTAGAAGGCGGCTCCTACGAGCAGTACTTC.

CDR3 DNA: TGTGCCAGCAGCGTAGCTCAGGGACAAGAGACCCAGTACTTC. Amino acids: CASSVAQGQETQYF. J is TRBJ2-5 and V is TRBV9; a weak D match, TRBD1 (5 bases). Germline CDR1 and CDR2: SGDLS and YYNGEE. The CDR3 is 14 amino acids. Trimming left V 0 bases short and J 2 bases short, with 8 bases between.

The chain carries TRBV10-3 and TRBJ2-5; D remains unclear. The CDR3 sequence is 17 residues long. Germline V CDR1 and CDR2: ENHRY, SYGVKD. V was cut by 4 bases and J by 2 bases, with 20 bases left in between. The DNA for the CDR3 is TGTGCCATCAGTGGAAGAGCGTCAGCTAATTTTCAAGAGACCCAGTACTTC. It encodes CAISGRASANFQETQYF.

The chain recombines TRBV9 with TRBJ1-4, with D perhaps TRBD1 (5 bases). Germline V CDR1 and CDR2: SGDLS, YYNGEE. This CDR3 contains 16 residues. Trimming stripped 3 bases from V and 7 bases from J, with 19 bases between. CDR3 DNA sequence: TGTGCCAGCAGCGCCGGTGGGCAGGGAGCCATTGAAAAACTGTTTTTT. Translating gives CASSAGGQGAIEKLFF.

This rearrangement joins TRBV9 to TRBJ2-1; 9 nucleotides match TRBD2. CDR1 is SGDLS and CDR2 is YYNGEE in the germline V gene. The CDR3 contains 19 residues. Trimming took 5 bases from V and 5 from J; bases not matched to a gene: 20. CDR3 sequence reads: CASSRRETSGGTVDNEQFF. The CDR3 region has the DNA TGTGCCAGCAGTAGGAGGGAGACTAGCGGTGGTACTGTTGACAATGAGCAGTTCTTC.

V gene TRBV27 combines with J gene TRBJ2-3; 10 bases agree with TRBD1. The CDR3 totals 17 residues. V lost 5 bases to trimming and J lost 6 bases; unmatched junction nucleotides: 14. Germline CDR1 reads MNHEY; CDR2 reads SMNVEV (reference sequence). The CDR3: CASSPLLTGGGWDTQYF. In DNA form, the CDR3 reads TGTGCCAGCAGTCCTCTATTGACAGGGGGCGGGTGGGATACGCAGTATTTT.

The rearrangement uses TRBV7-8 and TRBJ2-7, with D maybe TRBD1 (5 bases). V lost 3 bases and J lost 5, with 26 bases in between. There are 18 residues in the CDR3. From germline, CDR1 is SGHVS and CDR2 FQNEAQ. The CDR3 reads CASSFFIPRVSGRNEQYF. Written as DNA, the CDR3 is TGTGCCAGCAGCTTCTTCATCCCCCGGGTTTCAGGGCGCAACGAGCAGTACTTC.

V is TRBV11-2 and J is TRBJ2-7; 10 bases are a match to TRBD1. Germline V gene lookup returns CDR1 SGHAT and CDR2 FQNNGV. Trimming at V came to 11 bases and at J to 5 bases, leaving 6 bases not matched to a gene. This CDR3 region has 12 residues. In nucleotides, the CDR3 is TGTGCCGAGCCGGGACAGGGGAACGAGCAGTACTTC. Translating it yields CAEPGQGNEQYF.

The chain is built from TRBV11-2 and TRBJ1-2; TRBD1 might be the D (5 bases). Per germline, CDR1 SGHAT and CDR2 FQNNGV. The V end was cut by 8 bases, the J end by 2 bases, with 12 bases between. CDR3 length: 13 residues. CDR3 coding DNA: TGTGCCAGCCGATCGACAGCAAACTATGGCTACACCTTC. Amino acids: CASRSTANYGYTF.

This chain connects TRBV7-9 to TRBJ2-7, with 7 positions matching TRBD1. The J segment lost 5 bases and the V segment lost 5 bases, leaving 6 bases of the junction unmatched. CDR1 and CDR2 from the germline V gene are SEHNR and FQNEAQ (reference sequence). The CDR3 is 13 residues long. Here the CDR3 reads CASSPGQANEQYF. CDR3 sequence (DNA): TGTGCCAGCAGCCCTGGACAGGCTAACGAGCAGTACTTC.

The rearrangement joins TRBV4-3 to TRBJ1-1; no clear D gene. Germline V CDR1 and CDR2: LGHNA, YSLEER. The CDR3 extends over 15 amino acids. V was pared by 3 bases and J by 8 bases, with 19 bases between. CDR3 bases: TGCGCCAGCAGCCAGGGCCTCCAATTCCCAAAAGAAGCTTTCTTT. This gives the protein CASSQGLQFPKEAFF.

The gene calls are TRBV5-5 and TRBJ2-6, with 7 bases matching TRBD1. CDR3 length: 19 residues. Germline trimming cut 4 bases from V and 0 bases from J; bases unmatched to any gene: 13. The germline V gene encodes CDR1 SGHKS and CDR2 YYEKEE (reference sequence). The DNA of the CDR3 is TGTGCCAGCAGCGGAAGTGCGGACAGGCCCCTCTCTGGGGCCAACGTCCTGACTTTC. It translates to CASSGSADRPLSGANVLTF. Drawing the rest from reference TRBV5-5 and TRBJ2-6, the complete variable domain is DAGVTQSPTHLIKTRGQQVTLRCSPISGHKSVSWYQQVLGQGPQFIFQYYEKEERGRGNFPDRFSARQFPNYSSELNVNALLLGDSALYLCASSGSADRPLSGANVLTFGAGSRLTVL.

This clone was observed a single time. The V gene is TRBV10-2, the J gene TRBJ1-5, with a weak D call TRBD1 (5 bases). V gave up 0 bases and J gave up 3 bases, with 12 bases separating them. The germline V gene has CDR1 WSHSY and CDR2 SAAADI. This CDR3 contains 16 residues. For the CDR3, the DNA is TGCGCCAGCAGTGAGTCTGCAGGGATCCCCAATCAGCCCCAGCATTTT. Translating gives CASSESAGIPNQPQHF.

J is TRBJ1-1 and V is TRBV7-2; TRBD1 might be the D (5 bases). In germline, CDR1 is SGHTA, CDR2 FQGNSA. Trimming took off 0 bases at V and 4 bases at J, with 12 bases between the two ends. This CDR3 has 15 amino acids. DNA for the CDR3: TGTGCCAGCAGCTTAGCGCCGGGGAGGGGCACTGAAGCTTTCTTT. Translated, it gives CASSLAPGRGTEAFF.

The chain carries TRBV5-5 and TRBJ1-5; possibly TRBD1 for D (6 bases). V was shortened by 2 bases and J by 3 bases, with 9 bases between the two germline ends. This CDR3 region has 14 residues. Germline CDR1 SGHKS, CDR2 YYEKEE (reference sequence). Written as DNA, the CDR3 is TGTGCCAGCAGCTTACAGGGCTTCAATCAGCCCCAGCATTTT. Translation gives CASSLQGFNQPQHF.

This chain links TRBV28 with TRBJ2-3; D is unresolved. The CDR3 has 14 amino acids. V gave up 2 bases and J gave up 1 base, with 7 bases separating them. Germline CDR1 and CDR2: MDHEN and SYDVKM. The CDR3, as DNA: TGTGCCAGCAGTTTAGTTGTAGGCACAGATACGCAGTATTTT. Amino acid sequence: CASSLVVGTDTQYF. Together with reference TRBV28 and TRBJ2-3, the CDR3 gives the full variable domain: DVKVTQSSRYLVKRTGEKVFLECVQDMDHENMFWYRQDPGLGLRLIYFSYDVKMKEKGDIPEGYSVSREKKERFSLILESASTNQTSMYLCASSLVVGTDTQYFGPGTRLTVL.

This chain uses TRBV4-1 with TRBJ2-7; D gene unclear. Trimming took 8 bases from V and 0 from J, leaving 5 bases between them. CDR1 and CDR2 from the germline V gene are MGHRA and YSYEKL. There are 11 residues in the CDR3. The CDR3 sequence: CASRDSYEQYF. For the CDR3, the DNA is TGCGCCAGCCGAGACTCCTACGAGCAGTACTTC.

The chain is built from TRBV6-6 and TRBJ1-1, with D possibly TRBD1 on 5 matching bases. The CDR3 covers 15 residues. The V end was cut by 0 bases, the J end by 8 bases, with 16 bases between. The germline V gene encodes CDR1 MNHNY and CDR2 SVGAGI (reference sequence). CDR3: CASSYSRDPPREAFF. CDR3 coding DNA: TGTGCCAGCAGTTACTCCCGGGACCCACCCCGGGAAGCTTTCTTT.

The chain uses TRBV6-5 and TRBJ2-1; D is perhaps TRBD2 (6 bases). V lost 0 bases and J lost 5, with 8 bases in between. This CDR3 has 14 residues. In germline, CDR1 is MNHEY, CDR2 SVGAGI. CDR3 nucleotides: TGTGCCAGCAGTTACTCAACTAGCCACAATGAGCAGTTCTTC. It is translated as CASSYSTSHNEQFF.

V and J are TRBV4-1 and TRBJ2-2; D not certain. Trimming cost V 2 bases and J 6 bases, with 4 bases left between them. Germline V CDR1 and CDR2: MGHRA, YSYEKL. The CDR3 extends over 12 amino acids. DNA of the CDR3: TGCGCCAGCAGCCAACGATCCGGGGAGCTGTTTTTT. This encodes CASSQRSGELFF.

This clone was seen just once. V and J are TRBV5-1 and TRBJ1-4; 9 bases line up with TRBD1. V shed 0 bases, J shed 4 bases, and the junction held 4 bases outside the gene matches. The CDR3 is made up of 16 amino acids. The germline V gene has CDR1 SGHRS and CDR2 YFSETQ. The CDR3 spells CASSLVGDRDNEKLFF. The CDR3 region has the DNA TGCGCCAGCAGCTTGGTCGGGGACAGGGATAATGAAAAACTGTTTTTT.

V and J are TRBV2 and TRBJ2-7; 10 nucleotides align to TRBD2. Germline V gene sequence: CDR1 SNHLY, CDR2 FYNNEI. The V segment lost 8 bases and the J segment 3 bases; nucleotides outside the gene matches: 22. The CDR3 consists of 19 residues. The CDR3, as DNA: TGTGCCAGCCTGGAGAGGAGGTGGACTAGCGGAAAGACAATCTACGAGCAGTACTTC. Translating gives CASLERRWTSGKTIYEQYF.

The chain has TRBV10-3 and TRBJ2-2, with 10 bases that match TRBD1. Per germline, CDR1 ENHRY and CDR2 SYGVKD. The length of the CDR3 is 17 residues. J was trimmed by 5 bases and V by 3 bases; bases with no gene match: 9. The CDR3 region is CAISDLGQGEGTGELFF. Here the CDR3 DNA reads TGTGCCATCAGTGACTTAGGACAGGGGGAAGGTACCGGGGAGCTGTTTTTT.

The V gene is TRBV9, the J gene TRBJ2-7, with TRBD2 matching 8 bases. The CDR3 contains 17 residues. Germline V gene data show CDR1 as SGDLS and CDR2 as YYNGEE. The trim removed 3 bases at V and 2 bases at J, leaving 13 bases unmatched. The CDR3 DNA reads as TGTGCCAGCAGCGCAAAACCAGCGGGAGTCCGAACCTACGAGCAGTACTTC. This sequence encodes CASSAKPAGVRTYEQYF.

The CDR3 sequence: CASARNNEQFF. CDR3 DNA sequence: TGTGCCAGCGCCCGCAACAATGAGCAGTTCTTC. This rearrangement joins TRBV27 to TRBJ2-1; D unresolved. V was pared by 8 bases and J by 5 bases, with 7 bases between. The germline V gene encodes CDR1 MNHEY and CDR2 SMNVEV (reference sequence). This CDR3 is 11 amino acids long.